This T cell receptor beta chain was identified in a study of blood T cell repertoires in COVID-19. In the study overall: PBMCs, B-cell-depleted T cells, or T cells were the source of the cDNA or gDNA that made up the material.

Germline V gene lookup returns CDR1 SGHDN and CDR2 FVKESK. The CDR3 covers 18 residues. Trimming removed 4 bases from V and 7 bases from J, with 26 bases in between. Those enrolled in Seattle joined during active infection and were followed longitudinally afterward. As originally analysed: From reference gene primer amplification, estimates of nucleated cell counts were derived. Repertoires were generated with immunoSEQ multiplex PCR, while TCRdb's copy carries only in-frame clones and drops some. D and trimming come from the DNA, and the V and J calls and clone size come from that table. Counted here are a few hundred thousand clones, 80% to 85% occurring once; the ten biggest clones make up roughly a tenth.

The TCR originated in a woman aged 80 or older with COVID-19, enrolled during active disease. The chain combines TRBV14 with TRBJ2-1, with D possibly being TRBD1 (6 bases). Input material: peripheral blood. CDR3 nucleotides: TGTGCCAGCAGCCGAAGGTCCGGGACATTTACCCAGTGGAATGAGCAGTTCTTC. This sequence encodes CASSRRSGTFTQWNEQFF.